This passage covers 15 T cell receptor beta chains from one sample sequenced in a study of memory CD4+ T cells and cytomegalovirus serostatus. Clones were sequenced by immunoSEQ multiplex PCR, and TCRdb holds only the in-frame ones, with some missing. The repertoire holds under 80,000 clones, with approximately 78% as singletons. Single viable CD3+CD4+CD8-CD45RO+ cells were sorted as the memory CD4+ T cells. Sequences were obtained from memory CD4+ T cells from blood. These receptor sequences come from an adult in good health and CMV-seronegative.

V gene TRBV14 combines with J gene TRBJ2-3; D not certain. The V gene lost 1 base and the J gene lost 4 bases, with 0 bases spanning the gap. The CDR3 loop spans 11 amino acids. CDR1 and CDR2 from the germline V gene are SGHDN and FVKESK. The CDR3 spells CASSQADTQYF. The CDR3 DNA is TGTGCCAGCAGCCAAGCAGATACGCAGTATTTT.

The chain recombines TRBV6-4 with TRBJ2-5, with unresolved D. V was pared by 5 bases and J by 3 bases, with 1 base between. The length of the CDR3 is 10 residues. Germline V gene sequence: CDR1 MRHNA, CDR2 SNTAGT. CDR3 nucleotide sequence: TGTGCCAGCAGTAAAGAGACCCAGTACTTC. Translating gives CASSKETQYF.

The gene calls are TRBV7-8 and TRBJ2-1; 13 positions agree with TRBD2. This CDR3 comprises 16 residues. The trim removed 5 bases at V and 8 bases at J, leaving 9 bases unmatched. In germline, CDR1 is SGHVS, CDR2 FQNEAQ. CDR3 amino acids: CASSAPGLAGLYEQFF. The CDR3 coding sequence is TGTGCCAGCAGCGCGCCGGGACTAGCGGGATTGTATGAGCAGTTCTTC.

The CDR3 DNA reads TGCGCCAGCAGTAGGAACAGACCGGGCAATGAGCAGTTCTTC. Residues: CASSRNRPGNEQFF. V and J are TRBV10-1 and TRBJ2-1; D gene ambiguous. Looked up from germline, CDR1 is WNHNN and CDR2 is SYGVQD (reference sequence). This CDR3 region has 14 residues. Trimming cost V 5 bases and J 6 bases, with 14 bases left between them.

This chain uses TRBV11-2 with TRBJ2-7; D remains ambiguous. V was trimmed by 6 bases and J by 2 bases, leaving 17 bases between them. The CDR3 runs 15 residues. The V gene's germline CDR1 is SGHAT and CDR2 FQNNGV. The CDR3 DNA reads TGTGCCAGCAGGGGAATCAGAAGGGCGCCCTACGAGCAGTACTTC. Its protein product is CASRGIRRAPYEQYF.

The chain employs TRBV6-6 and TRBJ2-7; 8 bases align to TRBD1. Germline lookup yields CDR1 MNHNY and CDR2 SVGAGI (reference sequence). Losses at the gene ends were 2 bases for V and 6 bases for J; bases not matched to a gene: 6. CDR3 length: 14 amino acids. For the CDR3, the DNA is TGTGCCAGCAGTTACAGGGACAGGCCCCTCGAGCAGTACTTC. This codes for CASSYRDRPLEQYF.

In the case of this clone: No DNA is shown, since the ends of the CDR3 on it are uncertain; the CDR3 is the one TCRdb lists. The chain employs TRBV5-4 and TRBJ2-3; the table's TRBD2 call for D was not verified on the DNA. The length of the CDR3 is 12 amino acids, counting both ends. From germline, CDR1 is SGHNT and CDR2 YYREEE (reference sequence). The CDR3 spells CASSFASGSEYF.

V gene TRBV11-2 combines with J gene TRBJ2-7, with D perhaps matching TRBD1 or TRBD2 (5 bases each). Germline V gene sequence: CDR1 SGHAT, CDR2 FQNNGV. The CDR3 length is 16 residues. V lost 5 bases and J lost 1, with 18 bases in between. This chain's CDR3 is CASSPVKREGSYEQYF. The CDR3 nucleotides read TGTGCCAGCAGCCCGGTGAAGCGAGAGGGGTCCTACGAGCAGTACTTC. Full variable domain (rest looked up from reference TRBV11-2 and TRBJ2-7): EAGVAQSPRYKIIEKRQSVAFWCNPISGHATLYWYQQILGQGPKLLIQFQNNGVVDDSQLPKDRFSAERLKGVDSTLKIQPAKLEDSAVYLCASSPVKREGSYEQYFGPGTRLTVT.

The J gene is TRBJ1-6, the V gene TRBV30; no firm D call. The ends were cut back, 2 bases at V and 6 bases at J, with 23 bases in the middle. The CDR3 spans 18 residues. Germline values: CDR1 GTSNPN, CDR2 SVGIG (reference sequence). The CDR3 region is CAWSPGSSPGRLNSPLHF. In nucleotides, the CDR3 is TGTGCCTGGAGTCCGGGATCCAGCCCGGGCAGGCTTAATTCACCCCTCCACTTT.

The rearrangement joins TRBV5-1 to TRBJ1-5; maybe TRBD1 (6 bases). Trimming cost V 0 bases and J 2 bases, with 9 bases left between them. The CDR3 is 15 amino acids. Germline V gene sequence: CDR1 SGHRS, CDR2 YFSETQ. CDR3 region: CASSLEGGGNQPQHF. CDR3 bases: TGCGCCAGCAGCTTGGAAGGGGGAGGCAATCAGCCCCAGCATTTT. The full variable domain, its missing parts supplied by reference TRBV5-1 and TRBJ1-5, is KAGVTQTPRYLIKTRGQQVTLSCSPISGHRSVSWYQQTPGQGLQFLFEYFSETQRNKGNFPGRFSGRQFSNSRSEMNVSTLELGDSALYLCASSLEGGGNQPQHFGDGTRLSIL.

This chain links TRBV4-2 with TRBJ2-3; no clear D. Trimming took off 0 bases at V and 2 bases at J, with 6 bases between the two ends. The CDR3 extends over 14 amino acids. Germline V gene lookup returns CDR1 LGHNA and CDR2 YNFKEQ. The CDR3 reads CASSQEIVTDTQYF. The DNA of the CDR3 is TGTGCCAGCAGCCAAGAAATAGTCACAGATACGCAGTATTTT.

This clone has only a few counts. The CDR3 nucleotides are TGTGCCAGCAGCAGGGCGGGGCGCTGGGATGAGCAGTTCTTC. It translates to CASSRAGRWDEQFF. The V and J genes are TRBV6-5 and TRBJ2-1; D is possibly TRBD2 (6 bases). CDR1 is MNHEY, CDR2 SVGAGI, per germline. The CDR3 is 14 residues long. The germline V and J ends were trimmed by 6 bases and 8 bases, with 17 bases remaining between them.

The V call is TRBV5-1, the J call TRBJ1-2; tentative D call: TRBD1 (6 bases). The germline V gene has CDR1 SGHRS and CDR2 YFSETQ. The CDR3 extends over 13 amino acids. The V end lost 4 bases, the J end lost 2 bases, and 9 bases lay between the germline ends. The CDR3 DNA follows: TGCGCCAGCAGCCCAACAGGGAACTATGGCTACACCTTC. As protein: CASSPTGNYGYTF.

This clone was observed a single time. The chain is built from TRBV5-1 and TRBJ2-5, with 8 bases fitting TRBD1. The J call is in doubt because the DNA end fits TRBJ2-7 better. CDR1 SGHRS and CDR2 YFSETQ come from the germline V gene. This CDR3 spans 15 amino acids. CDR3 sequence (DNA): TGCGCCAGCAGCTTGGGGACAGGGAGCTCCTACGAGCAGTACTTC. This encodes CASSLGTGSSYEQYF.

CDR3: CASSYLGQGGEKLFF. In nucleotides, the CDR3 is TGTGCCAGCAGTTACCTCGGACAGGGGGGTGAAAAACTGTTTTTT. The V gene is TRBV6-5, the J gene TRBJ1-4; 10 positions agree with TRBD1. Germline values: CDR1 MNHEY, CDR2 SVGAGI. With 2 bases clipped from V and 7 bases from J, the junction kept 4 bases outside the gene matches. This CDR3 region has 15 residues.